The rows below give T cell receptor beta chains drawn from one sample of a study of cytomegalovirus exposure and HLA in healthy donors. Using immunoSEQ multiplex PCR, the repertoire was profiled, and TCRdb retains in-frame clones only, with some absent. The table records under 200,000 clones, more than 75% of them present only once. Sequencing used PBMCs. The origin of the receptors is a woman under 30 in good health and CMV-seronegative. Both conserved end residues are part of each CDR3. The order of the fields is J gene, V gene, clone size, CDR3 protein. The size entry is marked missing in some rows and otherwise reads once, few, many or a size class.

J: TRBJ2-2
V: TRBV2
size: .
CDR3: CATAGQGAIGELFF

J: TRBJ1-3
V: TRBV27
size: .
CDR3: CASSLSSGGGNTIYF

J: TRBJ2-7
V: TRBV7-8
size: .
CDR3: CASSLGQGGYEQYF

J: TRBJ1-6
V: TRBV28
size: .
CDR3: CASSILSGTGGGNSPLHF

J: TRBJ1-1
V: TRBV7-9
size: once
CDR3: CASSLTGGLEAFF

J: TRBJ1-5
V: TRBV7-2
size: .
CDR3: CASSLAGRGRPLNSNQPQHF

J: TRBJ2-7
V: TRBV5-4
size: .
CDR3: CASSPGWGRDEQYF

J: TRBJ1-2
V: TRBV11-1
size: .
CDR3: CASSLAHQGVYGYTF

J: TRBJ2-1
V: TRBV11-2
size: .
CDR3: CASSLLTGLAGPHEQFF

J: TRBJ2-1
V: TRBV27
size: .
CDR3: CASSLGTGGSYNEQFF

J: TRBJ1-1
V: TRBV5-1
size: .
CDR3: CASSMTRDRARTEAFF

J: TRBJ1-2
V: TRBV13
size: .
CDR3: CASSFRDKVAYGYTF

J: TRBJ2-1
V: TRBV14
size: few
CDR3: CASSQEQGLAGFGEQFF

J: TRBJ2-5
V: TRBV11-2
size: .
CDR3: CASSLGSGRQETQYF

J: TRBJ1-2
V: TRBV18
size: .
CDR3: CASSPTGERNYGYTF